Below, 15 T cell receptor beta chains from the same sample are listed, as sequenced in a study of early stage breast cancer tumors (dated by TCRdb to 2017 to 2019). Library preparation was by the immunoSEQ multiplex PCR assay. TCRdb stores this immuneACCESS table with in-frame sequences only. Part of the clones is absent; in the studies checked, under half of the shortfall reflects unresolved V genes, and no reason is known for the rest. The sample records about 36,000 clones, around 68% of which are singletons. Roughly 7% of the sample is taken by the ten largest. The sequencing input was blood. The receptors were sampled from a person aged 55 to 69 with breast cancer.

V usage is TRBV4-2 and J usage is TRBJ2-1; 8 bases align to TRBD2. This CDR3 is built from 18 residues. The J segment lost 1 base and the V segment lost 1 base, leaving 9 bases of the junction unmatched. CDR1 is LGHNA, CDR2 YNFKEQ, per germline. DNA for the CDR3: TGTGCCAGCAGCCAAGCGGGAGGGCCCTTTTGGTCCTACAATGAGCAGTTCTTC. Protein product: CASSQAGGPFWSYNEQFF.

The rearrangement joins TRBV2 to TRBJ2-7; a weak D match, TRBD2 (5 bases). V was pared by 4 bases and J by 3 bases, with 13 bases between. Germline CDR1 reads SNHLY; CDR2 reads FYNNEI. The CDR3 contains 14 residues. CDR3 loop: CASSVSDLFYEQYF. CDR3 DNA: TGTGCCAGCAGTGTTAGCGATCTGTTCTACGAGCAGTACTTC.

This chain links TRBV19 with TRBJ1-5; D perhaps matches TRBD1 (6 bases). V gave up 3 bases and J gave up 3 bases, with 15 bases separating them. CDR3 length equals 16 residues. Germline V gene sequence: CDR1 LNHDA, CDR2 SQIVND (reference sequence). CDR3 in amino acids: CASSINTGYDNQPQHF. Here the CDR3 DNA reads TGTGCCAGTAGTATTAATACAGGGTACGACAATCAGCCCCAGCATTTT.

This clone has a single count. V and J are TRBV5-1 and TRBJ1-1; perhaps TRBD1 as D (6 bases). The CDR3 totals 14 residues. The V gene's germline CDR1 is SGHRS and CDR2 YFSETQ. V lost 4 bases and J lost 1, with 11 bases in between. CDR3 region: CASSPGQPNTEAFF. As DNA, the CDR3 is TGCGCCAGCAGCCCCGGACAGCCGAACACTGAAGCTTTCTTT.

The rearrangement links TRBV16 to TRBJ1-5; D gene ambiguous. The CDR3 consists of 14 residues. Trimming took 0 bases from V and 6 from J, leaving 9 bases between them. CDR1 is KGHSY and CDR2 is FQNENV in the germline V gene. The CDR3 nucleotides are TGTGCCAGCAGCCAATCGTCGATGGTTCAGCCCCAGCATTTT. Protein sequence: CASSQSSMVQPQHF.

J is TRBJ2-5 and V is TRBV9; D not resolved. The CDR3 sequence is 12 residues long. The ends were cut back, 4 bases at V and 2 bases at J, with 6 bases in the middle. CDR1 is SGDLS and CDR2 is YYNGEE in the germline V gene. This CDR3 reads CASSPQQETQYF. CDR3 bases: TGTGCCAGCAGCCCTCAGCAAGAGACCCAGTACTTC.

This clone was found a few times. The chain links TRBV7-9 to TRBJ2-1; no clear D. This CDR3 comprises 18 residues. CDR1 SEHNR and CDR2 FQNEAQ come from the germline V gene (reference sequence). The V and J ends lost 3 bases and 2 bases respectively, with 20 bases between them. The CDR3: CASSLSASTDGPYNEQFF. The CDR3 coding sequence is TGTGCCAGCAGCTTGTCAGCCTCCACTGATGGTCCCTACAATGAGCAGTTCTTC. The whole variable domain, filled in from reference TRBV7-9 and TRBJ2-1, reads DTGVSQNPRHKITKRGQNVTFRCDPISEHNRLYWYRQTLGQGPEFLTYFQNEAQLEKSRLLSDRFSAERPKGSFSTLEIQRTEQGDSAMYLCASSLSASTDGPYNEQFFGPGTRLTVL.

The gene calls are TRBV7-8 and TRBJ1-4; 7 nucleotides match TRBD1. CDR3 length: 14 residues. The V and J ends lost 5 bases and 7 bases, in that order; junction bases with no gene match: 7. In germline, CDR1 is SGHVS, CDR2 FQNEAQ. The CDR3 loop reads CASSARQGREKLFF. The CDR3 DNA sequence: TGTGCCAGCAGCGCACGACAGGGCCGTGAAAAACTGTTTTTT.

V gene TRBV27 combines with J gene TRBJ1-2; 9 bases agree with TRBD1. In germline, CDR1 is MNHEY, CDR2 SMNVEV (reference sequence). V gave up 8 bases and J gave up 4 bases; unmatched junction bases: 11. The CDR3 loop spans 15 amino acids. This chain's CDR3 is CASRDRAGPSYGYTF. The CDR3, as DNA: TGTGCCAGCCGGGACAGGGCCGGTCCCAGCTATGGCTACACCTTC.

The chain's CDR3 is CAISVRGQGGTEAFF. The DNA of the CDR3 is TGTGCCATCAGTGTACGGGGACAGGGCGGCACTGAAGCTTTCTTT. J is TRBJ1-1 and V is TRBV10-3; TRBD1 matches at 9 bases. The CDR3 has 15 amino acids. Germline V gives CDR1 ENHRY, CDR2 SYGVKD. Losses at the gene ends were 4 bases for V and 4 bases for J; bases not matched to a gene: 7.

There are a few counts of this clone. The rearrangement joins TRBV18 to TRBJ1-1; the D is unclear. CDR1 is KGHSH and CDR2 is LQKENI in the germline V gene. The germline V and J ends were trimmed by 3 bases and 6 bases, with 11 bases remaining between them. This CDR3 spans 13 amino acids. In nucleotides, the CDR3 is TGTGCCAGCTCACCGTGGACTGTTTCTGAAGCTTTCTTT. Its protein product is CASSPWTVSEAFF.

The genes are TRBV18 and TRBJ2-5; D may be TRBD2 (6 bases). CDR3 length: 14 amino acids. The germline CDR1 and CDR2 sequences are KGHSH and LQKENI. Trimming cost V 0 bases and J 5 bases, with 10 bases left between them. CDR3 region: CASSPPTSWETQYF. The CDR3 region has the DNA TGTGCCAGCTCACCACCTACTAGCTGGGAGACCCAGTACTTC.

DNA of the CDR3: TGCGCCAGCAGCCAAACGGACAGGAACACCGGGGAGCTGTTTTTT. It specifies CASSQTDRNTGELFF. The J gene is TRBJ2-2, the V gene TRBV5-1; D perhaps matches TRBD1 (6 bases). In germline, CDR1 is SGHRS, CDR2 YFSETQ. The germline V and J ends were trimmed by 4 bases and 1 base, with 11 bases remaining between them. CDR3 size: 15 residues.

The chain recombines TRBV7-8 with TRBJ1-1; D is undetermined. The germline V gene encodes CDR1 SGHVS and CDR2 FQNEAQ. V shed 1 base and J shed 11 bases, with 14 bases lying between them. CDR3 length: 13 residues. The CDR3 protein is CASSLDSGLWAFF. The DNA of the CDR3 is TGTGCCAGCAGCTTAGATTCTGGGCTGTGGGCTTTCTTT.

This rearrangement joins TRBV18 to TRBJ2-2; TRBD2 aligns across 11 bases. The V segment lost 5 bases and the J segment 2 bases; nucleotides outside the gene matches: 7. The CDR3 is made up of 17 amino acids. Germline loops: CDR1 KGHSH, CDR2 LQKENI. The CDR3 region has the DNA TGTGCCAGCTCAGCCCTAGCGGGGGGTCGAAACACCGGGGAGCTGTTTTTT. Protein sequence: CASSALAGGRNTGELFF.